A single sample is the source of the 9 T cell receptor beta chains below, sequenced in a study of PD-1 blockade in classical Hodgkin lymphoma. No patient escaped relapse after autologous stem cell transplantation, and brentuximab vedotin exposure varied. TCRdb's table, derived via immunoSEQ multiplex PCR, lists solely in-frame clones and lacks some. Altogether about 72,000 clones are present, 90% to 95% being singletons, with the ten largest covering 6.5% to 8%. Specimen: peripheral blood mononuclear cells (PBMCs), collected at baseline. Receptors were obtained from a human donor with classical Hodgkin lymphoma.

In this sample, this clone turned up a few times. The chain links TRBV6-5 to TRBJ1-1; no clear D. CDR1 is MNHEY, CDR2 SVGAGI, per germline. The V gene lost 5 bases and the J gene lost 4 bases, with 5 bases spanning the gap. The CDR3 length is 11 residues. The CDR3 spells CASSKGTEAFF. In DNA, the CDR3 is TGTGCCAGCAGTAAGGGCACTGAAGCTTTCTTT.

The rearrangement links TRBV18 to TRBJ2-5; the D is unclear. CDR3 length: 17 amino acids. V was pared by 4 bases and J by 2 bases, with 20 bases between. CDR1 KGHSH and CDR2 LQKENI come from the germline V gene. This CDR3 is CASSLAGQVLGQETQYF. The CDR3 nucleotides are TGTGCCAGCTCACTTGCTGGGCAGGTTTTGGGACAAGAGACCCAGTACTTC.

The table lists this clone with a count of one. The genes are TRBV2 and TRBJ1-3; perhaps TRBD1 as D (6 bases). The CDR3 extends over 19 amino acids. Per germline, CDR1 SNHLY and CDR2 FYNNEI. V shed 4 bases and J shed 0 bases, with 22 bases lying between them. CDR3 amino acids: CASSAPPDRTFSSGNTIYF. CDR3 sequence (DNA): TGTGCCAGCAGTGCCCCGCCCGACAGGACATTTTCCTCTGGAAACACCATATATTTT.

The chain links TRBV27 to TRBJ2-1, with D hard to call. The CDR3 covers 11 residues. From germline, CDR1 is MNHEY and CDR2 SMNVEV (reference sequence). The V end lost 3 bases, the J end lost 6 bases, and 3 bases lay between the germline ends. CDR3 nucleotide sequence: TGTGCCAGCAGTTTTCGCAATGAGCAGTTCTTC. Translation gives CASSFRNEQFF.

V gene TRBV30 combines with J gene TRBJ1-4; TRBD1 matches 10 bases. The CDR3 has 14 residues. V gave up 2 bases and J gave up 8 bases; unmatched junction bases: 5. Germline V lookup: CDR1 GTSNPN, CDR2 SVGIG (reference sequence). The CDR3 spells CAWSTGTGDEKLFF. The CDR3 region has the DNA TGTGCCTGGAGTACCGGGACAGGGGACGAAAAACTGTTTTTT.

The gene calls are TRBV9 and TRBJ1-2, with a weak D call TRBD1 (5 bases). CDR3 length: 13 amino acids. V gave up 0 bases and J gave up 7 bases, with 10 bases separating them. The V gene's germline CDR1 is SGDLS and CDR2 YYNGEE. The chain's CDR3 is CASSVARQGGYTF. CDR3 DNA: TGTGCCAGCAGCGTAGCTCGCCAGGGTGGCTACACCTTC. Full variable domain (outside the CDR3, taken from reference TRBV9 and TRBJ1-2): DSGVTQTPKHLITATGQRVTLRCSPRSGDLSVYWYQQSLDQGLQFLIQYYNGEERAKGNILERFSAQQFPDLHSELNLSSLELGDSALYFCASSVARQGGYTFGSGTRLTVV.

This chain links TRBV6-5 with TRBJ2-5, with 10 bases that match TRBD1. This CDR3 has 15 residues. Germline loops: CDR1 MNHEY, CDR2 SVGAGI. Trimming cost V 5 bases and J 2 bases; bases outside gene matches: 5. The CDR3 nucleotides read TGTGCCAGCAGTCCCGGACAGGGGGGGCAAGAGACCCAGTACTTC. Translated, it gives CASSPGQGGQETQYF.

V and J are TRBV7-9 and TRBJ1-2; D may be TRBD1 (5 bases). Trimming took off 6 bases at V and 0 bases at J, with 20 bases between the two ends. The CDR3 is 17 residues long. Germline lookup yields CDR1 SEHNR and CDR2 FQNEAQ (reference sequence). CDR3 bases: TGTGCCAGCAGGGCGAGAGGGGCGCCGACTCCTAACTATGGCTACACCTTC. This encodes CASRARGAPTPNYGYTF. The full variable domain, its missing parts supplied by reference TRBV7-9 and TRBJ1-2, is DTGVSQNPRHKITKRGQNVTFRCDPISEHNRLYWYRQTLGQGPEFLTYFQNEAQLEKSRLLSDRFSAERPKGSFSTLEIQRTEQGDSAMYLCASRARGAPTPNYGYTFGSGTRLTVV.

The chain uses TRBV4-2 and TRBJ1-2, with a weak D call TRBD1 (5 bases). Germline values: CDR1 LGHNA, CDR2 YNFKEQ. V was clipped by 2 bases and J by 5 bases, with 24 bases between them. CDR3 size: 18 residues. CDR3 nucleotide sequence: TGTGCCAGCAGCCAACTTGGGGCCGCCGATACCTTGAATTATGGCTACACCTTC. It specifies CASSQLGAADTLNYGYTF.